These 22 T cell receptor beta chains share one sample of origin, sequenced in a study of radiotherapy plus CTLA-4 blockade in lung cancer. TCRdb's copy holds only in-frame clones and misses some; the assay was immunoSEQ multiplex PCR. The repertoire includes around 30,000 clones, less than 75% of them detected once, and 4.7% sits in the top ten. The sample consisted of peripheral blood, taken from a patient treated with radiotherapy plus ipilimumab. The source is a human donor with non-small cell lung cancer whose response to radiotherapy plus ipilimumab could not be evaluated.

For the CDR3, the DNA is TGTGCCTGGAGTGCTAGCGGGAGCTCCTACAATGAGCAGTTCTTC. This translates into CAWSASGSSYNEQFF. The chain couples TRBV30 to TRBJ2-1; TRBD2 matches at 10 bases. The CDR3 length is 15 residues. Germline trimming cut 1 base from V and 0 bases from J; bases unmatched to any gene: 0. CDR1 GTSNPN and CDR2 SVGIG come from the germline V gene (reference sequence).

The V call is TRBV5-6, the J call TRBJ2-7; 7 bases fit TRBD1. Germline CDR1 is SGHDT and CDR2 is YYEEEE. This CDR3 has 15 residues. Losses at the gene ends were 5 bases for V and 2 bases for J; bases not matched to a gene: 10. Here the CDR3 DNA reads TGTGCCAGCAGTCCCAGGGGGAAAATAACCTACGAGCAGTACTTC. It translates to CASSPRGKITYEQYF.

V and J are TRBV7-3 and TRBJ1-1; TRBD1 matches at 7 bases. The CDR3 is 13 amino acids. CDR1 is SGHTA, CDR2 FQGTGA, per germline. V lost 0 bases to trimming and J lost 10 bases; unmatched junction nucleotides: 5. The CDR3 reads CASSLTDRARAFF. In DNA form, the CDR3 reads TGTGCCAGCAGCTTAACCGACAGGGCGAGAGCTTTCTTT.

The rearrangement joins TRBV6-5 to TRBJ2-7; TRBD1 is a possible D gene (6 bases). The CDR3 is 16 amino acids. Trimming cost V 3 bases and J 3 bases, with 18 bases left between them. Germline assignment: CDR1 MNHEY and CDR2 SVGAGI. CDR3 in DNA: TGTGCCAGCAGTTATCAGGTCTCAGGGGCATACTACGAGCAGTACTTC. Amino acids: CASSYQVSGAYYEQYF.

CDR3 DNA sequence: TGTGCCAGCAGGTTACATGGGAACACTGAAGCTTTCTTT. Its protein is CASRLHGNTEAFF. The V call is TRBV6-5, the J call TRBJ1-1; no firm D call. The CDR3 sequence is 13 residues long. The germline V and J ends were trimmed by 6 bases and 1 base, with 9 bases remaining between them. The germline V gene encodes CDR1 MNHEY and CDR2 SVGAGI.

This chain uses TRBV10-1 with TRBJ2-3; D gene uncertain. Deletions cut 1 base from V and 2 bases from J, with 13 bases between. Germline lookup yields CDR1 WNHNN and CDR2 SYGVQD (reference sequence). The CDR3 has 16 amino acids. Written as DNA, the CDR3 is TGCGCCAGCAGTGAGTGGGCAAGACGAAACACAGATACGCAGTATTTT. Protein: CASSEWARRNTDTQYF.

In DNA, the CDR3 is TGTGCCAGCAGATACCTAGCGGGAGGGTCGAGCTCCTACGAGCAGTACTTC. This gives the protein CASRYLAGGSSSYEQYF. The gene calls are TRBV2 and TRBJ2-7; 12 bases line up with TRBD2. V lost 6 bases and J lost 0; bases outside the gene matches: 9. Germline CDR1 is SNHLY and CDR2 is FYNNEI. This CDR3 spans 17 amino acids.

Comment on this clone: An end of the junction does not agree with germline; a read error may underlie this. The V call is TRBV30, the J call TRBJ2-2; TRBD2 is a possible D gene (5 bases). The CDR3 consists of 10 residues. From germline, CDR1 is GTSNPN and CDR2 SVGIG (reference sequence). CDR3 in amino acids: CAWSSRGAVF. The CDR3 DNA follows: TGTGCCTGGAGTAGCCGGGGAGCTGTTTTT.

This chain joins TRBV2 and TRBJ2-1; 9 bases are a match to TRBD1. This CDR3 contains 12 residues. CDR1 is SNHLY, CDR2 FYNNEI, per germline. The junction had 3 bases not matched to a gene; V was cut back by 6 bases and J by 9 bases. The CDR3 is CASRGTGSEQFF. The CDR3 DNA reads as TGTGCCAGCAGAGGGACAGGGAGTGAGCAGTTCTTC. The full variable domain, in which reference TRBV2 and TRBJ2-1 provide the parts outside the CDR3, is EPEVTQTPSHQVTQMGQEVILRCVPISNHLYFYWYRQILGQKVEFLVSFYNNEISEKSEIFDDQFSVERPDGSNFTLKIRSTKLEDSAMYFCASRGTGSEQFFGPGTRLTVL.

The gene calls are TRBV4-2 and TRBJ1-2; 7 nucleotides line up with TRBD1. The V gene's germline CDR1 is LGHNA and CDR2 YNFKEQ. Unmatched junction bases numbered 8, after V lost 5 bases and J lost 5 bases. The CDR3 consists of 14 residues. The CDR3 DNA sequence: TGTGCCAGCAGCTTGGTTCAGGGGGAGTATGGCTACACCTTC. Amino acids: CASSLVQGEYGYTF.

This clone was detected once. This rearrangement joins TRBV30 to TRBJ1-5; TRBD1 aligns across 8 bases. With V trimmed by 3 bases and J by 5 bases, 9 bases remained unmatched. The CDR3 loop spans 15 amino acids. Germline loops: CDR1 GTSNPN, CDR2 SVGIG (reference sequence). This CDR3 is CAWRPTGGRDQPQHF. The DNA for the CDR3 is TGTGCCTGGAGGCCTACAGGGGGACGTGATCAGCCCCAGCATTTT.

V is TRBV4-1 and J is TRBJ1-2; 8 bases are a match to TRBD1. The CDR3 is 16 amino acids. Trimming at V came to 0 bases and at J to 5 bases, leaving 8 bases not matched to a gene. Germline CDR1 reads MGHRA; CDR2 reads YSYEKL. CDR3 protein: CASSQDSGQGGYGYTF. The CDR3 nucleotides read TGCGCCAGCAGCCAAGATTCAGGACAGGGCGGGTATGGCTACACCTTC.

Of note for this clone: Germline is not matched at one junction end, which may reflect a read error. This specimen includes other DNA sequences encoding the same CDR3. The chain couples TRBV29-1 to TRBJ1-1, with D perhaps TRBD1 (5 bases). CDR3 length equals 11 residues. Germline loops: CDR1 SQVTM, CDR2 ANQGSEA. In nucleotides, the CDR3 is TGCAGCGGACAGCAGAACACTGAAGCTTTTTTT. Translation gives CSGQQNTEAFF.

This sequence joins TRBV30 and TRBJ2-2; TRBD1 agrees at 9 bases. V dropped 1 base and J dropped 6; count of bases not matched to a gene: 0. There are 13 residues in the CDR3. From germline, CDR1 is GTSNPN and CDR2 SVGIG (reference sequence). CDR3 in amino acids: CAWSDRGPGELFF. In DNA, the CDR3 is TGTGCCTGGAGTGACAGGGGGCCCGGGGAGCTGTTTTTT.

This clone was recorded only once. V is TRBV7-2 and J is TRBJ1-6, with D maybe TRBD1 (5 bases). The germline CDR1 and CDR2 sequences are SGHTA and FQGNSA. The CDR3 is made up of 15 amino acids. V lost 1 base, J lost 5 bases, and 9 bases lay in between. The CDR3 loop is CASSLGGADNSPLHF. CDR3 nucleotide sequence: TGTGCCAGCAGCTTAGGGGGCGCAGATAATTCACCCCTCCACTTT.

The rearrangement links TRBV4-3 to TRBJ2-3; TRBD1 is a possible D gene (5 bases). CDR3 length: 19 amino acids. Deletions cut 1 base from V and 2 bases from J, with 22 bases between. CDR1 is LGHNA, CDR2 YSLEER, per germline. The CDR3 sequence: CASSQARAARSGYTDTQYF. Here the CDR3 DNA reads TGCGCCAGCAGCCAAGCCAGGGCGGCGCGCTCCGGTTACACAGATACGCAGTATTTT.

A few counts support this clone. This chain links TRBV27 with TRBJ1-5, with 9 bases matching TRBD1. The CDR3 covers 19 residues. V lost 6 bases to trimming and J lost 4 bases; unmatched junction nucleotides: 19. Germline-derived CDR1 and CDR2 are MNHEY and SMNVEV (reference sequence). CDR3 sequence reads: CASSPEGQGGPSGNQPQHF. The DNA of the CDR3 is TGTGCCAGCAGCCCAGAGGGACAGGGTGGTCCATCGGGGAATCAGCCCCAGCATTTT.

This clone was seen only once. The V and J genes are TRBV7-2 and TRBJ1-1, with 10 bases matching TRBD1. V lost 2 bases and J lost 4; bases outside the gene matches: 4. There are 15 residues in the CDR3. Germline CDR1 SGHTA, CDR2 FQGNSA. Here the CDR3 reads CASSLLTGGRTEAFF. DNA for the CDR3: TGTGCCAGCAGCTTATTGACAGGGGGCCGCACTGAAGCTTTCTTT.

The chain couples TRBV9 to TRBJ2-1; TRBD2 matches 7 bases. Germline CDR1 SGDLS, CDR2 YYNGEE. This CDR3 is built from 15 residues. The trim removed 3 bases at V and 4 bases at J, leaving 7 bases unmatched. The CDR3 loop is CASSAPGLQYNEQFF. CDR3 sequence (DNA): TGTGCCAGCAGCGCGCCGGGACTACAGTACAATGAGCAGTTCTTC.

J is TRBJ2-1 and V is TRBV19; 7 positions match TRBD2. The CDR3 has 14 residues. The germline CDR1 and CDR2 sequences are LNHDA and SQIVND (reference sequence). Unmatched junction bases numbered 3, after V lost 2 bases and J lost 5 bases. The CDR3 DNA follows: TGTGCCAGTAGTATAAGAGCGGGGAACAATGAGCAGTTCTTC. Its translation is CASSIRAGNNEQFF.

The chain carries TRBV5-1 and TRBJ1-2, with a possible D match to TRBD1 (6 bases). With 4 bases removed from V and 8 bases from J, the gap between germline ends came to 18 bases. This CDR3 comprises 14 residues. Germline V gene sequence: CDR1 SGHRS, CDR2 YFSETQ. The CDR3 region has the DNA TGCGCCAGCAGCCACCCGCGGGGGGCGCAGGGCTACACCTTC. Its protein is CASSHPRGAQGYTF.

This clone came up a few times. The chain is built from TRBV4-1 and TRBJ1-4; perhaps TRBD1 as D (5 bases). This CDR3 is built from 15 residues. V lost 4 bases and J 8 bases, leaving 17 bases between the germline ends. Germline CDR1 reads MGHRA; CDR2 reads YSYEKL. The chain's CDR3 is CASSRQTLKAEKLFF. CDR3 bases: TGCGCCAGCAGCCGACAGACACTGAAGGCAGAAAAACTGTTTTTT.